These T cell receptor beta chains were read from a single sample in a study of shared clonotypes between healthy human individuals. Sequencing was performed with immunoSEQ multiplex PCR; in TCRdb, only in-frame clones are kept and a portion is missing. The sample has nearly 1 million clones, 60% to 85% seen once; the top ten hold over 1.3%. Sequencing was carried out using memory CD4+ T cells sorted from blood. The receptors shown here come from a man aged 18-30 years in good health. Both conserved end residues are part of each CDR3. Each record gives: clone size, J gene, V gene, CDR3 protein. Clone size is stated in some rows and not others, as once, few, many or a class when expanded.

size: NA; J: TRBJ1-5; V: TRBV5-1; CDR3: CASSSDGYGNQPQHF
size: few; J: TRBJ1-1; V: TRBV28; CDR3: CASSRTGTEAFF
size: NA; J: TRBJ1-1; V: TRBV6-6; CDR3: CASSRGQGGTEAFF
size: NA; J: TRBJ2-7; V: TRBV4-3; CDR3: CASSQGTGRGEQYF
size: once; J: TRBJ2-7; V: TRBV6-1; CDR3: CASSTGQGTYEQYF
size: NA; J: TRBJ2-3; V: TRBV19; CDR3: CASSRVQRDTDTQYF
size: many; J: TRBJ1-5; V: TRBV9; CDR3: CASSVEGKVYQPQHF
size: NA; J: TRBJ1-6; V: TRBV6-1; CDR3: CASSGDRGLDNSPLHF
size: NA; J: TRBJ2-1; V: TRBV7-2; CDR3: CASSLQASGSSYNEQFF
size: NA; J: TRBJ2-1; V: TRBV7-8; CDR3: CASSLRRNVEQFF
size: NA; J: TRBJ1-5; V: TRBV2; CDR3: CASSGDRDQPQHF
size: NA; J: TRBJ1-1; V: TRBV19; CDR3: CASRYTTQGAHTEAFF
size: NA; J: TRBJ2-3; V: TRBV6-6; CDR3: CASSQGLAPSPQYF
size: NA; J: TRBJ2-1; V: TRBV6-5; CDR3: CASSYKSPGPQFF
size: NA; J: TRBJ1-2; V: TRBV5-3; CDR3: CARSSNQRRGGDGYTF
size: NA; J: TRBJ2-5; V: TRBV7-2; CDR3: CASRRAGGGETQYF
size: few; J: TRBJ1-2; V: TRBV10-3; CDR3: CAIRGTGSGGYTF
size: NA; J: TRBJ2-2; V: TRBV6-4; CDR3: CASSDSWNTGELFF
size: once; J: TRBJ2-4; V: TRBV19; CDR3: CASTPPGEINIQYF
size: NA; J: TRBJ1-2; V: TRBV5-6; CDR3: CASSFRDRYGYTF
size: NA; J: TRBJ2-7; V: TRBV20-1; CDR3: CSALQGAEQYF
size: NA; J: TRBJ2-5; V: TRBV28; CDR3: CASSLGQETQYF
size: few; J: TRBJ1-1; V: TRBV30; CDR3: CALPGDGAGTEAFF
size: NA; J: TRBJ2-7; V: TRBV10-1; CDR3: CASSRGGTTAPEQYF
size: once; J: TRBJ1-6; V: TRBV5-4; CDR3: CASSLEKGGSPLHF
size: once; J: TRBJ1-4; V: TRBV30; CDR3: CAWSVQLNEKLFF
size: NA; J: TRBJ2-1; V: TRBV5-1; CDR3: CASSLAEFQQTYNEQFF
size: NA; J: TRBJ2-1; V: TRBV6-1; CDR3: CASSVSGTVYNEQFF
size: NA; J: TRBJ1-1; V: TRBV6-5; CDR3: CASSTRDRVVPEAFF
size: few; J: TRBJ2-3; V: TRBV28; CDR3: CASSRTTTDTQYF
size: few; J: TRBJ2-5; V: TRBV5-4; CDR3: CASSLRDLQETQYF
size: NA; J: TRBJ2-2; V: TRBV10-3; CDR3: CAIAEVAGELFF
size: NA; J: TRBJ1-2; V: TRBV19; CDR3: CASRLGTGGGYGYTF
size: once; J: TRBJ2-6; V: TRBV4-3; CDR3: CASSQSSGANVLTF
size: NA; J: TRBJ1-1; V: TRBV4-3; CDR3: CASSQESIYLMNTEAFF
size: NA; J: TRBJ2-3; V: TRBV29-1; CDR3: CSAMTSGGPYF
size: NA; J: TRBJ1-1; V: TRBV10-3; CDR3: CAIRKTGDNTEAFF
size: NA; J: TRBJ2-2; V: TRBV9; CDR3: CASSVGGTQNTGELFF
size: NA; J: TRBJ1-5; V: TRBV27; CDR3: CASTLGQEDNQPQHF
size: many; J: TRBJ1-5; V: TRBV5-4; CDR3: CASSIDGQPQHF
size: NA; J: TRBJ2-2; V: TRBV29-1; CDR3: CSVESGTGELFF
size: few; J: TRBJ1-6; V: TRBV4-1; CDR3: CASSQDRSRDNNSPLHF
size: NA; J: TRBJ2-3; V: TRBV6-1; CDR3: CASRGLNTDTQYF
size: NA; J: TRBJ2-5; V: TRBV5-4; CDR3: CASSQTGLEETQYF
size: NA; J: TRBJ1-1; V: TRBV5-4; CDR3: CASSLPTGGALSTEAFF
size: NA; J: TRBJ2-7; V: TRBV28; CDR3: CASSPVVGELEQYF
size: NA; J: TRBJ2-3; V: TRBV7-9; CDR3: CASSPGTSGSTDTQYF
size: NA; J: TRBJ2-7; V: TRBV6-1; CDR3: CASSESQGAYEQYF
size: NA; J: TRBJ1-4; V: TRBV7-9; CDR3: CASSLGQANEKLFF
size: NA; J: TRBJ1-4; V: TRBV5-1; CDR3: CASSTGTHTTNEKLFF
size: NA; J: TRBJ1-2; V: TRBV6-5; CDR3: CASSYGVTGGYTF
size: NA; J: TRBJ1-6; V: TRBV19; CDR3: CASSRVNSPLHF
size: NA; J: TRBJ2-3; V: TRBV19; CDR3: CASSLRFREGTDTQYF
size: NA; J: TRBJ2-3; V: TRBV9; CDR3: CASSASGRVSTDTQYF